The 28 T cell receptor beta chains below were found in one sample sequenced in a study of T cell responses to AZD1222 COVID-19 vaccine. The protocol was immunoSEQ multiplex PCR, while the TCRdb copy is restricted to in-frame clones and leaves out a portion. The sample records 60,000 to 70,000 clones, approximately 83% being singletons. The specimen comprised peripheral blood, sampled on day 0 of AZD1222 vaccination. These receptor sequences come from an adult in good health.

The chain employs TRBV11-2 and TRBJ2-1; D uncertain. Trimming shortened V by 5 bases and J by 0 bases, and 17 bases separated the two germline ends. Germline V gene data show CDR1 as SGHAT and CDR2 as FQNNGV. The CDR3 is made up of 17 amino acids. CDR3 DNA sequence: TGTGCCAGCAGCCCAGACGTGTGGGCTACCTCCTACAATGAGCAGTTCTTC. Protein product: CASSPDVWATSYNEQFF.

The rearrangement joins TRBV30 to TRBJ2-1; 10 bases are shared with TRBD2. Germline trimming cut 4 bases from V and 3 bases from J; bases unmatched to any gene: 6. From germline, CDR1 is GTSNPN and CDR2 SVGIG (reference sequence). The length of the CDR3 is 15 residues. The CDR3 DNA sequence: TGTGCCTGGAAGGTTCCTAGCGGGGGCTACAATGAGCAGTTCTTC. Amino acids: CAWKVPSGGYNEQFF.

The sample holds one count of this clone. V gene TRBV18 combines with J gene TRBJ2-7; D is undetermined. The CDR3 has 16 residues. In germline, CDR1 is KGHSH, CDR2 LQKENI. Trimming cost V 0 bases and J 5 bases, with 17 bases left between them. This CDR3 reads CASSPPFSAILHEQYF. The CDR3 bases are TGTGCCAGCTCACCACCATTCAGCGCCATCCTACACGAGCAGTACTTC.

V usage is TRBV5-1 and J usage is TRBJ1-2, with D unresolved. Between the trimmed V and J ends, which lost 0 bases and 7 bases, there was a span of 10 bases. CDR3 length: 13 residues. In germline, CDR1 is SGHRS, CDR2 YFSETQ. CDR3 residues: CASSLDEGGGYTF. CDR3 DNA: TGCGCCAGCAGCTTGGACGAGGGCGGTGGCTACACCTTC.

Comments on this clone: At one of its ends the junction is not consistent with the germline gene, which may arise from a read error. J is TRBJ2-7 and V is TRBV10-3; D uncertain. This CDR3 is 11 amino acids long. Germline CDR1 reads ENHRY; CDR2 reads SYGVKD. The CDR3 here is CAISGTADQHF. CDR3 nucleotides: TGTGCCATCAGTGGCACGGCCGATCAGCACTTC.

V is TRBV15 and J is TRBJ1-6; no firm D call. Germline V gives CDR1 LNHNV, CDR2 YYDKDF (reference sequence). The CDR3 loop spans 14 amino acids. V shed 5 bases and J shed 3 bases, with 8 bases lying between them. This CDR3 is CATSPGIYNSPLHF. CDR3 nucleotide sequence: TGTGCCACCAGCCCGGGTATCTATAATTCACCCCTCCACTTT.

CDR3 protein: CASRDRGPTEAFF. CDR3 DNA: TGTGCCAGCAGAGACAGGGGACCCACTGAAGCTTTCTTT. This chain links TRBV6-6 with TRBJ1-1; 8 nucleotides align to TRBD1. V was clipped by 6 bases and J by 4 bases; unmatched bases: 4. The CDR3 extends over 13 amino acids. Germline lookup yields CDR1 MNHNY and CDR2 SVGAGI (reference sequence).

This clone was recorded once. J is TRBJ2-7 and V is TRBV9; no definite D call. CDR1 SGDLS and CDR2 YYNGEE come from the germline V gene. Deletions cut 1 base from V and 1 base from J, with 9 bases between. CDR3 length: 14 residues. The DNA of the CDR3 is TGTGCCAGCAGCGTAAGCGATTATTCCTACGAGCAGTACTTC. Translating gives CASSVSDYSYEQYF.

DNA of the CDR3: TGTGCCAGCAGTCCCGCGGTGGCCAACCCCTATCAGCCCCAGCATTTT. It is translated as CASSPAVANPYQPQHF. The chain uses TRBV6-2 or TRBV6-3 and TRBJ1-5; D remains unclear. The CDR3 has 16 residues. Germline-derived CDR1 and CDR2 are MNHEY and SVGEGT. V shed 5 bases and J shed 5 bases, with 19 bases lying between them.

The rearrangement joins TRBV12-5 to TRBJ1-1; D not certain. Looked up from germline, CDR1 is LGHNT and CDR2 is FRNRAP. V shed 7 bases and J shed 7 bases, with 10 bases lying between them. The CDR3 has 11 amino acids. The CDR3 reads CASAVPGEAFF. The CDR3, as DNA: TGTGCTAGTGCCGTCCCTGGTGAAGCTTTCTTT.

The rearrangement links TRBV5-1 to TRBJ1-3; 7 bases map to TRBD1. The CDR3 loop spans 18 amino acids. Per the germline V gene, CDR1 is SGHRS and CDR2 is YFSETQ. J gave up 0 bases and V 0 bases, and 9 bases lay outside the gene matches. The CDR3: CASSLAGTAQGSGNTIYF. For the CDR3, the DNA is TGCGCCAGCAGCTTGGCGGGGACAGCTCAGGGCTCTGGAAACACCATATATTTT.

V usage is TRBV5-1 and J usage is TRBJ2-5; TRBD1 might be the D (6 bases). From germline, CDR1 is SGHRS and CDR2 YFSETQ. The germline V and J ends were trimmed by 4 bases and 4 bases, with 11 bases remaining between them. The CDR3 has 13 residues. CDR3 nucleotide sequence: TGCGCCAGCAGCCCGGGACATGGAGAGACCCAGTACTTC. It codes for CASSPGHGETQYF.

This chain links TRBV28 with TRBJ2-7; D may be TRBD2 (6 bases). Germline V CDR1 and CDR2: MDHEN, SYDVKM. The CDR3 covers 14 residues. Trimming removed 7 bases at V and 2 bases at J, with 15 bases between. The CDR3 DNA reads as TGTGCCAGCATCCACCGGGACTTCCCCTACGAGCAGTACTTC. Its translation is CASIHRDFPYEQYF.

This CDR3 reads CAISVGVFGDGYTF. CDR3 coding DNA: TGTGCCATCAGCGTGGGCGTCTTCGGGGATGGCTACACCTTC. The V and J genes are TRBV10-3 and TRBJ1-2; D remains unclear. The V gene's germline CDR1 is ENHRY and CDR2 SYGVKD. The CDR3 extends over 14 amino acids. The ends were cut back, 6 bases at V and 6 bases at J, with 17 bases in the middle.

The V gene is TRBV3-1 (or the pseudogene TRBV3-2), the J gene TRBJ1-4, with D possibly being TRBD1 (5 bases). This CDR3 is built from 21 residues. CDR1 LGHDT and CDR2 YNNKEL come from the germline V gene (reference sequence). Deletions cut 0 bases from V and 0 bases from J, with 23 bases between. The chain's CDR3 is CASSQDVKRDRLVATNEKLFF. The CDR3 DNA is TGTGCCAGCAGCCAAGATGTAAAAAGGGACCGCTTAGTTGCAACTAATGAAAAACTGTTTTTT.

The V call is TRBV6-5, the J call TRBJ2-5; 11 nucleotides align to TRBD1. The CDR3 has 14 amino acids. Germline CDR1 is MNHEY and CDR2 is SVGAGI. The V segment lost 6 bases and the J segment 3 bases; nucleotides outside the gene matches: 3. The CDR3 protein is CASSRDRGKETQYF. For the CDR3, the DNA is TGTGCCAGCAGCAGGGACAGGGGGAAAGAGACCCAGTACTTC.

The CDR3 coding sequence is TGTGCCAGCACCGATTTCGTTGGAACCTATGGCTACACCTTC. It translates to CASTDFVGTYGYTF. The chain is built from TRBV7-8 and TRBJ1-2; D remains unclear. The CDR3 sequence is 14 residues long. V was shortened by 7 bases and J by 4 bases, with 16 bases between the two germline ends. From germline, CDR1 is SGHVS and CDR2 FQNEAQ.

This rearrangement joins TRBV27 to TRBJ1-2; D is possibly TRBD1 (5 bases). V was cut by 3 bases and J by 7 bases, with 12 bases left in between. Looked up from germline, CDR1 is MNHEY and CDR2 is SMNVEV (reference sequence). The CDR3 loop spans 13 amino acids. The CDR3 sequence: CASSLGQGFGYTF. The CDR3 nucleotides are TGTGCCAGCAGTTTGGGGCAGGGATTTGGCTACACCTTC.

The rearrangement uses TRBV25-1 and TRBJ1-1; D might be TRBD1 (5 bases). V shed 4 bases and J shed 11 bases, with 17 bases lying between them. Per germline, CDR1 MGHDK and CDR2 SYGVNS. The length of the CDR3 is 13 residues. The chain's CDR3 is CASSAMGPGDAFF. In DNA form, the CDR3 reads TGTGCCAGCAGTGCCATGGGACCGGGGGATGCTTTCTTT.

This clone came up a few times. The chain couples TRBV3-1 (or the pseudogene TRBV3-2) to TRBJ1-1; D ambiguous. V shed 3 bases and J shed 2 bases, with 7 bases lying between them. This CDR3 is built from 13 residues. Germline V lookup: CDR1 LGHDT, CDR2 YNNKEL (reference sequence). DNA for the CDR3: TGTGCCAGCAGCCATCTGGGTAACACTGAAGCTTTCTTT. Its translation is CASSHLGNTEAFF.

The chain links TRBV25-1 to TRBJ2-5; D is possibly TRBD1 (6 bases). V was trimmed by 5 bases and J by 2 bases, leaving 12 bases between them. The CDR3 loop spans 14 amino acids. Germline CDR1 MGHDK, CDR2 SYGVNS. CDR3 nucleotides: TGTGCCAGCAGTAGAGGGGGACCTCAAGAGACCCAGTACTTC. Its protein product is CASSRGGPQETQYF.

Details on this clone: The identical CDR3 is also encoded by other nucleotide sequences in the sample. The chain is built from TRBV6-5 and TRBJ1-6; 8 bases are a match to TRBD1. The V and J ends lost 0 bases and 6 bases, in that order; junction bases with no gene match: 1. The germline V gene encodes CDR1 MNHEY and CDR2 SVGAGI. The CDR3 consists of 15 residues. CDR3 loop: CASSYSTGVNSPLHF. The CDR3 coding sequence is TGTGCCAGCAGTTACTCGACAGGGGTTAATTCACCCCTCCACTTT.

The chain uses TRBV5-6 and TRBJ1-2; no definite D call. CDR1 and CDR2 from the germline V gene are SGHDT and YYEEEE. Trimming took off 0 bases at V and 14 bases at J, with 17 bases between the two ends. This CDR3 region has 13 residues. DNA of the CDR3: TGTGCCAGCAGCTTGGCCGTATCAGTGTGGCGTACCTTC. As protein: CASSLAVSVWRTF.

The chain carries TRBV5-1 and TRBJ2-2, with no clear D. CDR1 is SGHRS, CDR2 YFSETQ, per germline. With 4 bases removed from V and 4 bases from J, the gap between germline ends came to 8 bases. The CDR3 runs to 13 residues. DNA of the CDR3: TGCGCCAGCAGCGCCGGTGGCACCGGGGAGCTGTTTTTT. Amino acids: CASSAGGTGELFF.

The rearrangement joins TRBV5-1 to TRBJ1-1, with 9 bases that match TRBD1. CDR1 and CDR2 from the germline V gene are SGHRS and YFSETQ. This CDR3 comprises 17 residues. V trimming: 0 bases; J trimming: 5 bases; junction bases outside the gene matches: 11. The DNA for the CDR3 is TGCGCCAGCAGCTTGGCCGTGGGGACAGGGTGGGGTACTGAAGCTTTCTTT. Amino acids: CASSLAVGTGWGTEAFF.

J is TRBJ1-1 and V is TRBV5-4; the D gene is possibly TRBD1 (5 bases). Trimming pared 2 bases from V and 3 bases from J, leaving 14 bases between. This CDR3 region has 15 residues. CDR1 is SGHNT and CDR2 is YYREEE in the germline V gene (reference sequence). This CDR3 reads CASSFLRGSHTEAFF. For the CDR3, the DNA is TGTGCCAGCAGCTTTTTAAGGGGATCCCACACTGAAGCTTTCTTT.

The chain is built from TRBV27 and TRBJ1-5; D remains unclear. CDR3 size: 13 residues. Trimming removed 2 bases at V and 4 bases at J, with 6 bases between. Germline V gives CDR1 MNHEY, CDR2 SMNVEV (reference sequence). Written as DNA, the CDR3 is TGTGCCAGCAGTTTAGACTGGAATCAGCCCCAGCATTTT. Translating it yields CASSLDWNQPQHF.

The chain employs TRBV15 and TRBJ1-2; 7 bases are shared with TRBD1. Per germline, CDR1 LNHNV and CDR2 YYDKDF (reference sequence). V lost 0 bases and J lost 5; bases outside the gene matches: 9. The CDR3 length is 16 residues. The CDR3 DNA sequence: TGTGCCACCAGCAGAGATAGGTCTGGGACAGAGTATGGCTACACCTTC. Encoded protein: CATSRDRSGTEYGYTF.